The following is a TCR beta chain sequence with its context. What this receptor recognizes is not known. It has no much larger one-base neighbor in the sample; base qualities were not kept. The data derive from a study of blood T cell repertoires in COVID-19 (dated by TCRdb to 2019 to 2021). For the study in its entirety: Samples covering the acute and convalescent phases of COVID-19 were provided by collaborators in the United States, Italy and Spain. The material from the prospective study consisted of cDNA or gDNA derived from T cells, B-cell-depleted T cells, or PBMCs. Where available, HLA class I and class II types were taken from metadata supplied by the sample provider and were not determined by assay-based typing. The repertoires were released in a freely available public database meant as a resource for research on the immune response to SARS-CoV-2. Subjects who had been exposed to COVID-19, were actively infected with it, or had recovered from it provided the deeply sampled blood TCRbeta repertoires that made up the dataset. The samples were drawn from two sources: the first 160 participants of the ongoing ImmuneRACE study, and 1,254 subjects contributed by 6 global collaborators. Sample metadata almost always included a de-identified subject ID, COVID-19 status, age in years and sex.

Results and caveats for the whole study, not just this receptor: How much clinical and demographic metadata was included differed by source and by participant, and the metadata was provided uncurated.

At one collaborating source in Seattle, patients were enrolled during active infection and were followed longitudinally through the course of disease. The collaborating institutions used their own protocols to collect whole blood in K2EDTA tubes. For TCRbeta analysis, collaborators shipped samples in one of three forms: frozen whole blood, isolated PBMCs, or DNA extracted from either of those sample types. TCRbeta CDR3 regions were amplified from genomic DNA using the immunoSEQ Assay, a bias-controlled multiplex PCR. Processing in the source paper ran as follows. Within the assay, amplification of reference gene primers was used to estimate how many nucleated cells each sample contained. Sequence reads were collapsed and filtered to measure the absolute abundance of every unique TCRbeta CDR3 rearrangement. For each sample, productive Simpson clonality was calculated as the square root of Simpson's diversity index across productive rearrangements. This immuneACCESS table, as held by TCRdb, lists in-frame sequences with V and J called but not all clones. Of the missing ones, under half trace to an unresolved V gene in checked studies; the others have no known cause. V and J calls and clone size are as listed in that table; D and trimming were resolved from the DNA. This sample is represented by tens of thousands of clones; more than 65% of them were singletons. The ten largest clones take up approximately 8.9% of the sample.

Sequencing input: peripheral blood. The receptor was derived from a man older than 75 with COVID-19, enrolled during active disease.

The CDR3 has the sequence CASSPYGAEAFF. The nucleotide sequence reads as follows: TGTGCCAGCAGCCCATACGGGGCTGAAGCTTTCTTT. This sequence uses TRBV7-8 and TRBJ1-1; the D gene identity is not certain. From the germline V gene, CDR1 is SGHVS and CDR2 is FQNEAQ. V loses 5 bases of germline sequence and J loses 6 bases, and the interval between the two ends is 10 bases. The CDR3 has 12 amino acids, counting the end cysteine and phenylalanine. The DNA shown is the 36-base CDR3, in frame from base 1.